A selection of T cell receptor beta chains follows, all from one sample in a study of blood T cell repertoires in COVID-19. Libraries were prepared by immunoSEQ multiplex PCR; TCRdb keeps only in-frame clonotypes and omits some of them. The top ten clones hold over 2.5% of a sample with around 130,000 clones, approximately 85% of them seen once. Source material: peripheral blood. Receptors were obtained from a man aged 45 to 65 with acute or convalescent COVID-19. CDR3s include the opening cysteine and the closing phenylalanine or tryptophan. A D gene is named only where the DNA matches it firmly. Size tells how often a clone was seen (once, few, many) or the class of an expanded clone, and some rows leave it out.

size	D	J	V	DNA	CDR3
-	TRBD1	TRBJ1-2	TRBV19	TGTGCCAGTACCCAAGCCAGGGACAGGAATAACTATGGCTACACCTTC	CASTQARDRNNYGYTF
-	-	TRBJ2-3	TRBV30	TGTGCCTGGCAACATGGGACAAGCACAGATACGCAGTATTTT	CAWQHGTSTDTQYF
-	TRBD1	TRBJ1-5	TRBV6-1	TGTGCCAGCAGTGAAGTTGGGACAGGGGGCCGACCCCAGCATTTT	CASSEVGTGGRPQHF
-	TRBD1	TRBJ2-7	TRBV28	TGTGCCAGCAGTCAACAGGGGGCCAACGAGCAGTACTTC	CASSQQGANEQYF
once	-	TRBJ2-3	TRBV6-5	TGTGCCATCAACACCATTGGGGCGGTCACAGATACGCAGTATTTT	CAINTIGAVTDTQYF
-	-	TRBJ2-7	TRBV11-2	TGTGCCAGCAGCTTAGATCACAGAAAGACCTACGAGCAGTACTTC	CASSLDHRKTYEQYF
-	-	TRBJ1-5	TRBV10-3	TGTGCCATCAGTGCGGCTCAGGGTAATCAGCCCCAGCATTTT	CAISAAQGNQPQHF
few	TRBD2	TRBJ2-1	TRBV19	TGTGCCAGTCTAGCGGGGTGGGATGAGCAGTTCTTC	CASLAGWDEQFF
-	-	TRBJ1-2	TRBV15	TGTGCCACCGGGGGGGGGCGCAACTATGGCTACACCTTC	CATGGGRNYGYTF
-	-	TRBJ1-1	TRBV3-1/TRBV3-2	TGTGCCAGCAGCCATCTAGGCGCCCAGGGGAACACTGAAGCTTTCTTT	CASSHLGAQGNTEAFF
-	-	TRBJ2-7	TRBV21-1	TGTGCCAGCAGCAACTACCGGGACAGGTCAATGTGGCAGTACTTC	CASSNYRDRSMWQYF